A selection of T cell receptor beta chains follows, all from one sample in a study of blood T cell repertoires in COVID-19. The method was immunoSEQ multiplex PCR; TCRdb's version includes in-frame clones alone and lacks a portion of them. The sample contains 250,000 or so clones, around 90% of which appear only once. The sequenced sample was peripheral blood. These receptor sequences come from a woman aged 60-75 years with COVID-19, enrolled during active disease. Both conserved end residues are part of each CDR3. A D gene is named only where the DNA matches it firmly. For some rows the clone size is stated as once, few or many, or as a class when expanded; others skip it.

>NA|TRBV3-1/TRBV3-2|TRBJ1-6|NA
TGTGCCAGCAGCCAAAGGCGGGATAATTCACCCCTCCACTTT
CASSQRRDNSPLHF
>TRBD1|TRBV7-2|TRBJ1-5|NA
TGTGCCAGCAGCCAACGACAGGGAAATCAGCCCCAGCATTTT
CASSQRQGNQPQHF
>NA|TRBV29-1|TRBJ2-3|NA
TGCAGCGTTGACGCGAAGTTAGGCACAGATACGCAGTATTTT
CSVDAKLGTDTQYF
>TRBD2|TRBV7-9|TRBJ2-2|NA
TGTGCCAGCAACAAATTAGCGGGCCCTAACACCGGGGAGCTGTTTTTT
CASNKLAGPNTGELFF
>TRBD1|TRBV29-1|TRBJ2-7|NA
TGCAGCGCCATCCGGGACAGGTCCTTCTCCTACGAGCAGTACTTC
CSAIRDRSFSYEQYF
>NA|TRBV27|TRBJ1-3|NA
TGTGCCAGCAGTTTAGCGGGACCAGGAAACACCATATATTTT
CASSLAGPGNTIYF
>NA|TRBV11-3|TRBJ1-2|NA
TGTGCCAGCAGCCCCCTGAGACAAACCCCCACAGCTAACTATGGCTACACCTTC
CASSPLRQTPTANYGYTF
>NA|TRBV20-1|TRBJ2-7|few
TGCAGTGACGAGTACGAGCAGTACTTC
CSDEYEQYF
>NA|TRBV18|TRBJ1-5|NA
TGTGCCAGCTCACCACAACAATATCAGCCCCAGCATTTT
CASSPQQYQPQHF
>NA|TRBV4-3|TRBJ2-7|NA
TGCGCCAGCAGCCAAGATGGGGACTCGAACAGCTACGAGCAGTACTTC
CASSQDGDSNSYEQYF
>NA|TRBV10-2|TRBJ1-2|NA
TGCGCCAGCAGTGAGCACCGGGAGTATGGCTACACCTTC
CASSEHREYGYTF
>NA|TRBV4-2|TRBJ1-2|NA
TGTGCCAGCAGCCAACTAGTCAGGGGTAACTATGGCTACACCTTC
CASSQLVRGNYGYTF
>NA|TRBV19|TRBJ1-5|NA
TGTGCCACTAGGGGCAAGTATCAGCCCCAGCATTTT
CATRGKYQPQHF
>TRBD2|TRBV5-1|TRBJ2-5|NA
TGCGCCAGCAGACCGGAACACGGGGGGTATAAAGAGACCCAGTACTTC
CASRPEHGGYKETQYF
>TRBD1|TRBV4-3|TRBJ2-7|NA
TGCGCCAGCAGCCAAGCGAGGGACAGGGTGAACTACGAGCAGTACTTC
CASSQARDRVNYEQYF
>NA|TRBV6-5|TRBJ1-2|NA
TGTGCCAGCAGTTATTCCGGGTTGAACTATGGCTACACCTTC
CASSYSGLNYGYTF
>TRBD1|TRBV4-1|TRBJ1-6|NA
TGCGCCAGCAGCCTCCGGGACAGGGATTCACCCCTCCACTTT
CASSLRDRDSPLHF